This T cell receptor (beta chain) was found in a study of cytomegalovirus exposure and HLA in healthy donors. Findings and limits, study-wide: It was only CMV serostatus that was available as immune exposure information.

The PCR contained 60 Vbeta and 13 Jbeta primers. Sequenced by immunoSEQ multiplex PCR; TCRdb stores in-frame clones only, minus some. The sample records 75,000 to 90,000 clones, approximately 72% being singletons. A remark on this clone: Its antigen is as yet unknown.

The sequenced sample was PBMCs. This TCR came from a woman between 40 and 50 years old in good health and CMV-seropositive.

CDR3 nucleotides: TGTGCCTGGAGGGGTACCGGGGATTCACCCCTCCACTTT. Amino acid sequence: CAWRGTGDSPLHF. The V call is TRBV30, the J call TRBJ1-6; D ambiguous. The germline V gene has CDR1 GTSNPN and CDR2 SVGIG (reference sequence). The germline V and J ends were trimmed by 3 bases and 8 bases, with 11 bases remaining between them. The CDR3 loop spans 13 amino acids.